This TCR beta chain is drawn from a study of shared clonotypes between healthy human individuals. Points from the study as a whole: Compared with clonotypes that all four donors shared, non-shared clonotypes had lower generation probabilities. Generally, naive subsets (rather than memory subsets) showed larger estimated richness. Clonotype sharing among the donors was expected to vary with sequencing depth. Some naive CD4 clonotypes, 4% to 6%, turned up in common across several donors.

With regard to this clone: Antigen specificity is unknown.

Sequenced by immunoSEQ multiplex PCR; TCRdb stores in-frame clones only, minus some. Of a few million clones in the sample, almost 96% were seen once. Germline V gene data show CDR1 as GTSNPN and CDR2 as SVGIG (reference sequence). With 1 base removed from V and 15 bases from J, the gap between germline ends came to 13 bases. There are 11 residues in the CDR3. This sequence joins TRBV30 and TRBJ2-1; the D is unclear. Input material: naive CD4+ T cells sorted from blood. The sample's subset: CD45RA+ positively selected. This TCR came from a man between 18 and 29 years old in good health. CDR3 sequence: CAWSADTSTFF. The CDR3 DNA is TGTGCCTGGAGTGCCGACACTTCCACGTTCTTC.